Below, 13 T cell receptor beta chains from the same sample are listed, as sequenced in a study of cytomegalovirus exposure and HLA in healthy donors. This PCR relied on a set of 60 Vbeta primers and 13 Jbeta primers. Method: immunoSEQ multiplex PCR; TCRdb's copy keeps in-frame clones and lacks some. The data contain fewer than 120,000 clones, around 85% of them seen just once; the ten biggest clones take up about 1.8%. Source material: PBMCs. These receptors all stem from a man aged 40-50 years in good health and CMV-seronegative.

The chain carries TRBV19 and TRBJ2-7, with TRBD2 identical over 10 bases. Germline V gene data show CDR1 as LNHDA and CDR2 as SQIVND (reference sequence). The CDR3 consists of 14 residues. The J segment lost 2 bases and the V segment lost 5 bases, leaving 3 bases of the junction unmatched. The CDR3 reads CASSRSGGPYEQYF. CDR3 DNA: TGTGCCAGTAGTCGTAGCGGGGGGCCCTACGAGCAGTACTTC.

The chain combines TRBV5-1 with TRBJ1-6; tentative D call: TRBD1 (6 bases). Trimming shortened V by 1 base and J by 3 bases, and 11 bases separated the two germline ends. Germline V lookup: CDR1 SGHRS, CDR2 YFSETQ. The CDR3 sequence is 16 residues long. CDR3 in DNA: TGCGCCAGCAGCTTGAGTGGACAGAGCTATAATTCACCCCTCCACTTT. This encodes CASSLSGQSYNSPLHF.

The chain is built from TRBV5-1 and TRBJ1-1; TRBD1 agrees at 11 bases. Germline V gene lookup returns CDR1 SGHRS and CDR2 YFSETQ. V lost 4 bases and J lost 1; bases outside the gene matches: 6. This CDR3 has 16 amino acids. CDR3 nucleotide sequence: TGCGCCAGCAGCCCTCCCGGGACAGGGGGGAACACTGAAGCTTTCTTT. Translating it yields CASSPPGTGGNTEAFF.

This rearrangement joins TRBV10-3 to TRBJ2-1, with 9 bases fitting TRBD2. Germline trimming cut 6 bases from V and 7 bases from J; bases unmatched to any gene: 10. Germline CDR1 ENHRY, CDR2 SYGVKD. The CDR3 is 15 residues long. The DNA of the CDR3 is TGTGCCATCAGCAATAGCGGGGGAGGTTATAATGAGCAGTTCTTC. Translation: CAISNSGGGYNEQFF.

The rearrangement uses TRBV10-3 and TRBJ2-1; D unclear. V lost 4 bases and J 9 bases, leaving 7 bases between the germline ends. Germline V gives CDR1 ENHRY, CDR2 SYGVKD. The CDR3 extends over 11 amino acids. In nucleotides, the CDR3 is TGTGCCATCAGTGGAGCGTTTGAGCAGTTCTTC. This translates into CAISGAFEQFF.

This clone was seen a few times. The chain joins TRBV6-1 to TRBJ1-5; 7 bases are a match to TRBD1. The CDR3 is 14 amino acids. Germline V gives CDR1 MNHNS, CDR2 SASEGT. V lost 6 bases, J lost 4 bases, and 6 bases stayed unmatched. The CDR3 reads CASRVTGSNQPQHF. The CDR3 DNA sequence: TGTGCCAGCAGAGTGACAGGGAGTAATCAGCCCCAGCATTTT.

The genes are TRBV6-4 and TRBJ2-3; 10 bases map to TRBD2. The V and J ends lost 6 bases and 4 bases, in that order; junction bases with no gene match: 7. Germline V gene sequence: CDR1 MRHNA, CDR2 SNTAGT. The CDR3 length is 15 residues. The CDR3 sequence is CASSALAGNADTQYF. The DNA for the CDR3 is TGTGCCAGCAGCGCACTAGCGGGGAATGCAGATACGCAGTATTTT.

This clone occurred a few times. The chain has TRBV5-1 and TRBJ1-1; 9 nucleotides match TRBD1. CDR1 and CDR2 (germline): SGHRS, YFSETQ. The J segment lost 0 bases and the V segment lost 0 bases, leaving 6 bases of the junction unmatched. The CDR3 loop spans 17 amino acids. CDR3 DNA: TGCGCCAGCAGCTTGGCAAGAGGACAGGGGTTGAACACTGAAGCTTTCTTT. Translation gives CASSLARGQGLNTEAFF.

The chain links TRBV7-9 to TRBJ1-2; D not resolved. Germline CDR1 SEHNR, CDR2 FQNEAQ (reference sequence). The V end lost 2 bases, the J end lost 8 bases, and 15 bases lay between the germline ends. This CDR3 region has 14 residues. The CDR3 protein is CASSLSQEVGGYTF. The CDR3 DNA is TGTGCCAGCAGCTTAAGTCAGGAGGTTGGGGGCTACACCTTC.

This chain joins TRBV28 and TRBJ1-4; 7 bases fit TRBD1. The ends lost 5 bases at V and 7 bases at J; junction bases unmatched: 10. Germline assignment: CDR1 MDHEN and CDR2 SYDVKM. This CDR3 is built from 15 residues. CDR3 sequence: CASSLRQGRGEKLFF. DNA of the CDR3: TGTGCCAGCAGTCTCAGACAGGGCAGGGGTGAAAAACTGTTTTTT.

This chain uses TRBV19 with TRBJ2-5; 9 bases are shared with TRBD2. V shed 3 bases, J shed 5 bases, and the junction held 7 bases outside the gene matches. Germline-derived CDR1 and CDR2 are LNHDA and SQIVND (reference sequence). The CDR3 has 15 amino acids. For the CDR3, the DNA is TGTGCCAGTAGTATCAGCGGGGGGTCACTGGAGACCCAGTACTTC. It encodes CASSISGGSLETQYF. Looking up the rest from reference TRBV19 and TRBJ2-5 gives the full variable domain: DGGITQSPKYLFRKEGQNVTLSCEQNLNHDAMYWYRQDPGQGLRLIYYSQIVNDFQKGDIAEGYSVSREKKESFPLTVTSAQKNPTAFYLCASSISGGSLETQYFGPGTRLLVL.

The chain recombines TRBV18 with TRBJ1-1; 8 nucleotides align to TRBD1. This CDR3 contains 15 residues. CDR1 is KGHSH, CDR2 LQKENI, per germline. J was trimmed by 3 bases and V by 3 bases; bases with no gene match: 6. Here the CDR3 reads CASSPWTGSDTEAFF. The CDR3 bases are TGTGCCAGCTCACCGTGGACAGGGTCGGACACTGAAGCTTTCTTT.

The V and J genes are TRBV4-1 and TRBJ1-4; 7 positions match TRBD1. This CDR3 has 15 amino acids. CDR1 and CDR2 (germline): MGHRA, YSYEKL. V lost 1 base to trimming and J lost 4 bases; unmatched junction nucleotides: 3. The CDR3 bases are TGCGCCAGCAGCCAAGCCGGGACAGTTAATGAAAAACTGTTTTTT. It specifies CASSQAGTVNEKLFF.